These T cell receptor beta chains were read from a single sample in a study of T cell repertoires in cytomegalovirus infection. Via MiXCR, TCRdb re-called the reads, giving one row per CDR3 protein. The profile shows hundreds of thousands of distinct CDR3 sequences, approximately 24% of them singletons. Sequencing was performed on CD8+ T cells from PBMCs. These receptors were taken from a human donor in good health (CMV status not recorded). Some clones in this sample may be carry-over from other donors' samples. Both conserved end residues are part of each CDR3. The D gene is left open where the match is weak. Clone size, where shown, is once, few, many, or a class for clones that have expanded.

CDR3 length: 14
D gene: -
V gene: TRBV7-2
J gene: TRBJ2-3
clone size: -
CDR3 protein: CASSRGDLRDTQYF
CDR3 DNA: TGTGCCAGCAGCCGGGGAGATCTCCGAGATACGCAGTATTTT

CDR3 length: 15
D gene: TRBD2
V gene: TRBV11-2
J gene: TRBJ2-5
clone size: few
CDR3 protein: CASSLGGGPRETQYF
CDR3 DNA: TGTGCCAGCAGCTTGGGCGGGGGACCGCGGGAGACCCAGTACTTC

CDR3 length: 16
D gene: -
V gene: TRBV9
J gene: TRBJ2-1
clone size: -
CDR3 protein: CASSVQSRVGYNEQFF
CDR3 DNA: TGTGCCAGCAGCGTGCAATCTAGAGTGGGCTACAATGAGCAGTTCTTC

CDR3 length: 13
D gene: -
V gene: TRBV4-2
J gene: TRBJ1-2
clone size: -
CDR3 protein: CASSQGRGRGHTF
CDR3 DNA: TGTGCCAGCAGCCAAGGGAGGGGGAGAGGGCACACCTTC

CDR3 length: 12
D gene: -
V gene: TRBV7-2
J gene: TRBJ2-7
clone size: many
CDR3 protein: CASELGSHEQYF
CDR3 DNA: TGTGCCAGCGAGCTGGGGTCCCACGAGCAGTACTTC

CDR3 length: 16
D gene: TRBD1
V gene: TRBV7-9
J gene: TRBJ2-1
clone size: many
CDR3 protein: CASSSDRGLPYNEQFF
CDR3 DNA: TGTGCCAGCAGCTCGGACAGGGGGCTCCCCTACAATGAGCAGTTCTTC

CDR3 length: 15
D gene: -
V gene: TRBV7-6
J gene: TRBJ2-3
clone size: many
CDR3 protein: CASSRTGANTDTQYF
CDR3 DNA: TGTGCCAGCAGCCGAACAGGAGCCAACACGGATACGCAGTATTTT

CDR3 length: 16
D gene: -
V gene: TRBV20-1
J gene: TRBJ2-1
clone size: -
CDR3 protein: CSASTVGQGSYNEQFF
CDR3 DNA: TGCAGTGCTAGCACAGTGGGTCAGGGTTCCTACAATGAGCAGTTCTTC

CDR3 length: 16
D gene: TRBD2
V gene: TRBV20-1
J gene: TRBJ2-3
clone size: -
CDR3 protein: CSARDDWGGGSDTQYF
CDR3 DNA: TGCAGTGCTAGGGACGACTGGGGGGGGGGATCAGATACGCAGTATTTT

CDR3 length: 14
D gene: TRBD2
V gene: TRBV7-9
J gene: TRBJ2-1
clone size: many
CDR3 protein: CAEQRGPPYNEQFF
CDR3 DNA: TGTGCCGAACAGCGGGGGCCGCCCTACAATGAGCAGTTCTTC

CDR3 length: 16
D gene: TRBD1
V gene: TRBV12-3/TRBV12-4
J gene: TRBJ1-5
clone size: -
CDR3 protein: CASSLVDREGNQPQHF
CDR3 DNA: TGTGCCAGCAGTTTAGTAGACAGGGAAGGCAATCAGCCCCAGCATTTT

CDR3 length: 16
D gene: -
V gene: TRBV28
J gene: TRBJ2-1
clone size: many
CDR3 protein: CASSLKWGPSYNEQFF
CDR3 DNA: TGTGCCAGCAGTTTAAAGTGGGGCCCCTCCTACAATGAGCAGTTCTTC

CDR3 length: 12
D gene: -
V gene: TRBV5-6
J gene: TRBJ2-7
clone size: few
CDR3 protein: CASSLAINEQYF
CDR3 DNA: TGTGCCAGCAGCTTGGCCATCAACGAGCAGTACTTC

CDR3 length: 15
D gene: -
V gene: TRBV7-3
J gene: TRBJ2-5
clone size: few
CDR3 protein: CASSLKGYHKETQYF
CDR3 DNA: TGTGCCAGCAGCTTAAAAGGCTACCACAAAGAGACCCAGTACTTC

CDR3 length: 16
D gene: TRBD1
V gene: TRBV11-2
J gene: TRBJ2-2
clone size: few
CDR3 protein: CASSFLRDRDTGELFF
CDR3 DNA: TGTGCCAGCAGCTTCCTCCGGGACAGGGACACCGGGGAGCTGTTTTTT

CDR3 length: 14
D gene: -
V gene: TRBV5-1
J gene: TRBJ2-7
clone size: many
CDR3 protein: CASSFSGPTYEQYF
CDR3 DNA: TGCGCCAGCAGCTTTTCTGGACCGACCTACGAGCAGTACTTC

CDR3 length: 11
D gene: -
V gene: TRBV2
J gene: TRBJ1-2
clone size: -
CDR3 protein: CASTTRNGYTF
CDR3 DNA: TGTGCCAGCACGACCCGCAATGGCTACACCTTC

CDR3 length: 13
D gene: -
V gene: TRBV25-1
J gene: TRBJ2-3
clone size: -
CDR3 protein: CASRGSSLDTQYF
CDR3 DNA: TGTGCCAGCAGGGGGTCGTCTCTTGATACGCAGTATTTT

CDR3 length: 15
D gene: -
V gene: TRBV4-1
J gene: TRBJ2-6
clone size: -
CDR3 protein: CASSQAESGANVLTF
CDR3 DNA: TGCGCCAGCAGCCAAGCAGAATCTGGGGCCAACGTCCTGACTTTC

CDR3 length: 16
D gene: TRBD2
V gene: TRBV12-3/TRBV12-4
J gene: TRBJ2-2
clone size: -
CDR3 protein: CASSLRRGGVNGELFF
CDR3 DNA: TGTGCCAGCAGTTTACGTCGGGGGGGAGTGAACGGGGAGCTGTTTTTT

CDR3 length: 18
D gene: TRBD2
V gene: TRBV28
J gene: TRBJ2-3
clone size: few
CDR3 protein: CASTTGTSGAPDTDTQYF
CDR3 DNA: TGTGCCAGCACCACCGGGACTAGCGGGGCGCCCGACACAGATACGCAGTATTTT

CDR3 length: 12
D gene: -
V gene: TRBV13
J gene: TRBJ2-1
clone size: -
CDR3 protein: CASKNGYNEQFF
CDR3 DNA: TGTGCCAGCAAGAACGGCTACAATGAGCAGTTCTTC

CDR3 length: 15
D gene: -
V gene: TRBV7-9
J gene: TRBJ2-1
clone size: -
CDR3 protein: CASTTLGQGIHEQFF
CDR3 DNA: TGTGCCAGCACCACCCTGGGGCAGGGGATACACGAGCAGTTCTTC

CDR3 length: 12
D gene: -
V gene: TRBV6-5
J gene: TRBJ2-7
clone size: few
CDR3 protein: CASMSGLYEQYF
CDR3 DNA: TGTGCCAGCATGAGCGGGCTCTACGAGCAGTACTTC

CDR3 length: 13
D gene: -
V gene: TRBV9
J gene: TRBJ2-3
clone size: -
CDR3 protein: CASSVDGTDTQYF
CDR3 DNA: TGTGCCAGCAGCGTAGACGGCACAGATACGCAGTATTTT

CDR3 length: 19
D gene: -
V gene: TRBV7-6
J gene: TRBJ2-5
clone size: many
CDR3 protein: CASSPRRGGLAPQQETQYF
CDR3 DNA: TGTGCCAGCAGCCCTAGAAGAGGGGGGTTGGCTCCCCAGCAAGAGACCCAGTACTTC

CDR3 length: 18
D gene: TRBD1
V gene: TRBV10-3
J gene: TRBJ2-6
clone size: many
CDR3 protein: CAISAWTGESSGANVLTF
CDR3 DNA: TGTGCCATCAGTGCCTGGACAGGCGAGTCCTCTGGGGCCAACGTCCTGACTTTC

CDR3 length: 14
D gene: -
V gene: TRBV20-1
J gene: TRBJ2-1
clone size: -
CDR3 protein: CSARDPLLSREQFF
CDR3 DNA: TGCAGTGCTAGAGATCCACTCCTTTCGAGAGAGCAGTTCTTC

CDR3 length: 19
D gene: -
V gene: TRBV23-1
J gene: TRBJ2-2
clone size: -
CDR3 protein: CASSQYRTHPSFNTGELFF
CDR3 DNA: TGCGCCAGCAGTCAATATAGGACCCATCCAAGTTTCAACACCGGGGAGCTGTTTTTT

CDR3 length: 15
D gene: TRBD1
V gene: TRBV7-8
J gene: TRBJ2-1
clone size: many
CDR3 protein: CASSLDMAGGNEQFF
CDR3 DNA: TGTGCCAGCAGCTTAGATATGGCAGGGGGAAATGAGCAGTTCTTC

CDR3 length: 12
D gene: -
V gene: TRBV15
J gene: TRBJ2-2
clone size: few
CDR3 protein: CATSGWGGELFF
CDR3 DNA: TGTGCCACCAGCGGTTGGGGCGGGGAGCTGTTTTTT

CDR3 length: 16
D gene: -
V gene: TRBV28
J gene: TRBJ1-2
clone size: few
CDR3 protein: CASRPFLAGRNYGYTF
CDR3 DNA: TGTGCCAGCAGACCCTTTCTCGCCGGGAGGAACTATGGCTACACCTTC

CDR3 length: 17
D gene: TRBD1
V gene: TRBV6-4
J gene: TRBJ1-1
clone size: few
CDR3 protein: CASILDRATLLNTEAFF
CDR3 DNA: TGTGCCAGCATACTCGACAGGGCGACTCTCCTGAACACTGAAGCTTTCTTT

CDR3 length: 20
D gene: -
V gene: TRBV20-1
J gene: TRBJ2-6
clone size: few
CDR3 protein: CSAGIPLKTDLRSGANVLTF
CDR3 DNA: TGCAGTGCCGGCATTCCTCTGAAGACAGACCTTCGATCTGGGGCCAACGTCCTGACTTTC

CDR3 length: 12
D gene: -
V gene: TRBV20-1
J gene: TRBJ2-1
clone size: once
CDR3 protein: CSATDRGGEQFF
CDR3 DNA: TGCAGTGCTACCGACCGGGGAGGTGAGCAGTTCTTC

CDR3 length: 14
D gene: TRBD1
V gene: TRBV28
J gene: TRBJ2-7
clone size: -
CDR3 protein: CVSRGWGQGGEQYF
CDR3 DNA: TGTGTCAGCAGGGGGTGGGGTCAAGGGGGCGAGCAGTACTTC

CDR3 length: 23
D gene: TRBD2
V gene: TRBV7-8
J gene: TRBJ2-3
clone size: -
CDR3 protein: CASSLPGDGFLASGGSSTDTQYF
CDR3 DNA: TGTGCCAGCAGCTTACCAGGGGACGGATTTCTCGCTAGCGGGGGGTCTAGCACAGATACGCAGTATTTT

CDR3 length: 13
D gene: -
V gene: TRBV27
J gene: TRBJ2-1
clone size: few
CDR3 protein: CASRSTSRNEQFF
CDR3 DNA: TGTGCCAGCAGGTCAACTAGCAGGAATGAGCAGTTCTTC

CDR3 length: 16
D gene: -
V gene: TRBV7-9
J gene: TRBJ2-3
clone size: few
CDR3 protein: CASPYRRRGRPDTQYF
CDR3 DNA: TGTGCCAGCCCCTATCGGCGCAGGGGAAGGCCAGATACGCAGTATTTT

CDR3 length: 15
D gene: -
V gene: TRBV7-2
J gene: TRBJ1-5
clone size: many
CDR3 protein: CASSLNRVSNQPQHF
CDR3 DNA: TGTGCCAGCAGCCTTAACAGGGTGAGCAATCAGCCCCAGCATTTT

CDR3 length: 17
D gene: TRBD2
V gene: TRBV7-6
J gene: TRBJ2-1
clone size: many
CDR3 protein: CASSHPGGAFAYNEQFF
CDR3 DNA: TGTGCCAGCAGCCACCCCGGGGGGGCATTCGCCTACAATGAGCAGTTCTTC

CDR3 length: 16
D gene: -
V gene: TRBV4-1
J gene: TRBJ2-7
clone size: few
CDR3 protein: CASSPVKGAFSYEQYF
CDR3 DNA: TGCGCCAGCAGCCCCGTCAAGGGAGCCTTTTCCTACGAGCAGTACTTC

CDR3 length: 13
D gene: -
V gene: TRBV29-1
J gene: TRBJ1-2
clone size: few
CDR3 protein: CSVEDGDPRGYTF
CDR3 DNA: TGCAGCGTTGAAGATGGGGACCCCCGCGGCTACACCTTC